This passage covers 7 T cell receptor beta chains from one sample sequenced in a study of blood T cell repertoires in COVID-19. Profiled with immunoSEQ multiplex PCR; TCRdb holds only in-frame clones, not every one. The sample shows some 250,000 clones, 85% to 90% of them seen only once. Material: peripheral blood. The receptors come from a woman aged 35 to 49 who had recovered from COVID-19.

The V call is TRBV10-3, the J call TRBJ2-3; 9 bases align to TRBD2. CDR1 and CDR2 from the germline V gene are ENHRY and SYGVKD. V trimming: 6 bases; J trimming: 2 bases; junction bases outside the gene matches: 3. This CDR3 spans 14 amino acids. The CDR3 nucleotides read TGTGCCATCAGGGCGGGAGGGACCACAGATACGCAGTATTTT. Protein sequence: CAIRAGGTTDTQYF.

The chain recombines TRBV6-5 with TRBJ1-5, with unresolved D. Germline V gives CDR1 MNHEY, CDR2 SVGAGI. The CDR3 loop spans 15 amino acids. The V and J ends lost 0 bases and 8 bases respectively, with 14 bases between them. The CDR3 nucleotides read TGTGCCAGCAGTTACTCGTTGGGAGTGAAAGAGCCCCAGCATTTT. Its translation is CASSYSLGVKEPQHF.

The genes are TRBV5-1 and TRBJ1-4, with 9 positions matching TRBD1. Per germline, CDR1 SGHRS and CDR2 YFSETQ. The J segment lost 0 bases and the V segment lost 4 bases, leaving 1 base of the junction unmatched. The length of the CDR3 is 15 residues. The CDR3 here is CASSRDRATNEKLFF. CDR3 coding DNA: TGCGCCAGCAGCCGGGACAGGGCAACTAATGAAAAACTGTTTTTT.

The chain links TRBV12-5 to TRBJ2-3; 12 nucleotides line up with TRBD2. This CDR3 contains 16 residues. The ends lost 1 base at V and 4 bases at J; junction bases unmatched: 3. Germline V gives CDR1 LGHNT, CDR2 FRNRAP. The CDR3 nucleotides read TGTGCTAGTGGTTTGGGCCTAGCGGGGGGGGCAGATACGCAGTATTTT. This translates into CASGLGLAGGADTQYF.

The J gene is TRBJ2-6, the V gene TRBV2; perhaps TRBD2 as D (7 bases). Trimming took off 6 bases at V and 2 bases at J, with 23 bases between the two ends. CDR1 SNHLY and CDR2 FYNNEI come from the germline V gene. The CDR3 length is 19 residues. The CDR3 region is CASRGRQGRGVAGANVLTF. The CDR3 DNA sequence: TGTGCCAGCAGAGGAAGGCAGGGGAGGGGGGTCGCTGGGGCCAACGTCCTGACTTTC.

V is TRBV7-6 and J is TRBJ2-7; 8 bases map to TRBD2. The CDR3 covers 16 residues. Per germline, CDR1 SGHVS and CDR2 FNYEAQ. The V gene end was trimmed by 3 bases and the J gene end by 3 bases; junction bases not matched to a gene: 10. Written as DNA, the CDR3 is TGTGCCAGCAGCTTCAAAGCGGGGGTAGCGGACTACGAGCAGTACTTC. This gives the protein CASSFKAGVADYEQYF.

The table lists this clone with a count of one. The chain combines TRBV5-6 with TRBJ1-1; 8 nucleotides agree with TRBD1. Per the germline V gene, CDR1 is SGHDT and CDR2 is YYEEEE. There are 16 residues in the CDR3. V dropped 0 bases and J dropped 7; count of bases not matched to a gene: 11. CDR3 residues: CASSLEPLGQGSEAFF. In DNA, the CDR3 is TGTGCCAGCAGCTTGGAACCCCTTGGACAGGGCAGTGAAGCTTTCTTT.